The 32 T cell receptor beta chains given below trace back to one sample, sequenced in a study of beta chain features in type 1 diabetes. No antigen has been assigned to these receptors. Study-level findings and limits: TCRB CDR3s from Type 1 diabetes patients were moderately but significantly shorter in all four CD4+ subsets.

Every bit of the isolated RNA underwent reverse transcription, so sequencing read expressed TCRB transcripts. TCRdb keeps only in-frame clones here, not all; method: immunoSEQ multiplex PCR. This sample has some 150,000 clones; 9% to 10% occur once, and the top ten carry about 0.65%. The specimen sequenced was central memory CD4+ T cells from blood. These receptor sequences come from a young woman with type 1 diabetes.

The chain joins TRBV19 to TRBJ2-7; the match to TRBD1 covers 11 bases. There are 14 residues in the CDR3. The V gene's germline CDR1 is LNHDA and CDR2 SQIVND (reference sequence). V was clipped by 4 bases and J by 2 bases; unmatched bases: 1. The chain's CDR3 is CASSKGQGAYEQYF. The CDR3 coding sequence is TGTGCCAGTAGTAAGGGACAGGGGGCCTACGAGCAGTACTTC.

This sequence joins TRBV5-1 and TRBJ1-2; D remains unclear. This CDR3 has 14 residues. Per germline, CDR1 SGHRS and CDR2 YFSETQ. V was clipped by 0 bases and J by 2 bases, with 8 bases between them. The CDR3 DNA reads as TGCGCCAGCAGCTTGGCCCCCGGGAACTATGGCTACACCTTC. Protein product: CASSLAPGNYGYTF.

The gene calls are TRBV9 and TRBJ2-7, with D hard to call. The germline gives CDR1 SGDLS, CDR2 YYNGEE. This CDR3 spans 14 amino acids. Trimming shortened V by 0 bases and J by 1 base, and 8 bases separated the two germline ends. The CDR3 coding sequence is TGTGCCAGCAGCGTAGCCTTACAGTCCTACGAGCAGTACTTC. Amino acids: CASSVALQSYEQYF.

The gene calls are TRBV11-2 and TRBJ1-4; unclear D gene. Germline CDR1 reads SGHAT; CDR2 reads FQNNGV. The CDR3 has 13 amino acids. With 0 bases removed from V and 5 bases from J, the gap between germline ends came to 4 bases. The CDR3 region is CASSLDSNEKLFF. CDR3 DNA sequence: TGTGCCAGCAGCTTAGATTCGAATGAAAAACTGTTTTTT.

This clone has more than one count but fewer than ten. Here the CDR3 DNA reads TGTGCCAGCAGTTACTCGGAGGGGAGCACAGATACGCAGTATTTT. Protein: CASSYSEGSTDTQYF. This rearrangement joins TRBV6-5 to TRBJ2-3, with D perhaps matching TRBD2 (6 bases). Germline assignment: CDR1 MNHEY and CDR2 SVGAGI. The CDR3 runs 15 residues. Trimming shortened V by 0 bases and J by 0 bases, and 7 bases separated the two germline ends.

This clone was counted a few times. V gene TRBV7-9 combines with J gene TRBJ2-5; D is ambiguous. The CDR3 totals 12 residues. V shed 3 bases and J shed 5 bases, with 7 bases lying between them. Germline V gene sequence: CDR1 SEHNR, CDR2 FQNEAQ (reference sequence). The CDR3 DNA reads TGTGCCAGCAGCTTCGTGCGGGAGACCCAGTACTTC. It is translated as CASSFVRETQYF.

The CDR3 DNA sequence: TGTGCCAGTAGTACCTCGGGACAGTACGAGCAGTACTTC. This encodes CASSTSGQYEQYF. V usage is TRBV19 and J usage is TRBJ2-7; TRBD1 aligns across 7 bases. In germline, CDR1 is LNHDA, CDR2 SQIVND (reference sequence). V shed 4 bases and J 4 bases; nucleotides not matched to a gene: 4. CDR3 length: 13 residues.

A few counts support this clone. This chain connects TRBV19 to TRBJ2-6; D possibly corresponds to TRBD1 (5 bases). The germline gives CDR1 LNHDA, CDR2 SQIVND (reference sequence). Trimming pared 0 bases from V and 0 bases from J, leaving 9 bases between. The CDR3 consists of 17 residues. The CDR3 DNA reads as TGTGCCAGTAGTATAGAGGGGCTCCTCTCTGGGGCCAACGTCCTGACTTTC. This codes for CASSIEGLLSGANVLTF.

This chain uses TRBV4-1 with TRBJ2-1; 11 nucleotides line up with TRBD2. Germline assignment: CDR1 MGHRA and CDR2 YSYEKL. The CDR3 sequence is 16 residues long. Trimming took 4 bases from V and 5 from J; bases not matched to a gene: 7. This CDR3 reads CASSRSGRVLHNEQFF. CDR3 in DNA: TGCGCCAGCAGCCGTAGCGGGAGGGTCCTTCACAATGAGCAGTTCTTC.

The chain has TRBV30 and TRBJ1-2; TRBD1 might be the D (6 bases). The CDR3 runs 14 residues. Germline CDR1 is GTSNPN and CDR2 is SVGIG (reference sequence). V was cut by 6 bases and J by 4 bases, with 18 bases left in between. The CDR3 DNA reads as TGTGCCTGCTCAACCACGGGGGGCAGCTATGGCTACACCTTC. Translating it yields CACSTTGGSYGYTF.

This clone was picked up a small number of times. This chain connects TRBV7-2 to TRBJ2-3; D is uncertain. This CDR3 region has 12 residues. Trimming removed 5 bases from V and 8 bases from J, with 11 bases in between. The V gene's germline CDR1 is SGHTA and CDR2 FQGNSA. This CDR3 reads CASSPGTITQYF. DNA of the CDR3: TGTGCCAGCAGCCCCGGAACTATTACGCAGTATTTT.

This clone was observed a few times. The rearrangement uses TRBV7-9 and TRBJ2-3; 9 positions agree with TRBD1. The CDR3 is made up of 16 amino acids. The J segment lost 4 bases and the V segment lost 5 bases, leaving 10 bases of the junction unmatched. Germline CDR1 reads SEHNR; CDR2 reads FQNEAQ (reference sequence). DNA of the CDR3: TGTGCCAGCAGCCCGCGGGACAGGGAGGTAGCAGATACGCAGTATTTT. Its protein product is CASSPRDREVADTQYF.

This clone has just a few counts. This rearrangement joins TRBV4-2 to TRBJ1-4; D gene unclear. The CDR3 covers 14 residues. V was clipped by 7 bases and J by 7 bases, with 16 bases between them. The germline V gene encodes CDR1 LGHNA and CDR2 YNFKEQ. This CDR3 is CASTSRGGSEKLFF. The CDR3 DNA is TGTGCCAGCACCTCACGGGGAGGGAGTGAAAAACTGTTTTTT.

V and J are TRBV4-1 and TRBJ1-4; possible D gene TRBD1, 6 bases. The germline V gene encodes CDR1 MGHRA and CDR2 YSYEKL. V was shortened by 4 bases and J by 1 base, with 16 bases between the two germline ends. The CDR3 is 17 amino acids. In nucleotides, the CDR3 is TGCGCCAGCAGCCTCCAGGGGCAGCTTAGAACTAATGAAAAACTGTTTTTT. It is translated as CASSLQGQLRTNEKLFF.

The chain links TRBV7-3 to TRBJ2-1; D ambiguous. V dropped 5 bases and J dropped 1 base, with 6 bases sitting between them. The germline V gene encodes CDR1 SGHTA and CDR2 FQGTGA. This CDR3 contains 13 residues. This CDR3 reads CASSPRSYNEQFF. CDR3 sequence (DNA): TGTGCCAGCAGCCCTCGTTCCTACAATGAGCAGTTCTTC.

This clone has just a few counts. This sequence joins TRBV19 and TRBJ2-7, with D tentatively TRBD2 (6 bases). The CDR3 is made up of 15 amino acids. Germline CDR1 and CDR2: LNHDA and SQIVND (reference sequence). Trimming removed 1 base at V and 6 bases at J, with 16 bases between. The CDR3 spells CASSIVRAGISEQYF. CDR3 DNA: TGTGCCAGTAGTATAGTCCGAGCGGGCATCTCCGAGCAGTACTTC.

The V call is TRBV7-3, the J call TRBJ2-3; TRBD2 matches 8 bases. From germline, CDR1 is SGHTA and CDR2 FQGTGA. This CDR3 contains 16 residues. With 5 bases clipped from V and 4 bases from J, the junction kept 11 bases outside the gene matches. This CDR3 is CASSQGVSGSADTQYF. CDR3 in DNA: TGTGCCAGCAGCCAGGGAGTCAGCGGGAGTGCAGATACGCAGTATTTT.

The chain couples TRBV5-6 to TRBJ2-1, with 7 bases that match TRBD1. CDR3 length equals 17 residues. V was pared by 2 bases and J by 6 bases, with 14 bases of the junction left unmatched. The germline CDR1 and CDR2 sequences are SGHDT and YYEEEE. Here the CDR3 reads CASSFAGTVYDRNEQFF. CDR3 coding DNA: TGTGCCAGCAGCTTCGCCGGGACAGTTTACGACCGCAATGAGCAGTTCTTC.

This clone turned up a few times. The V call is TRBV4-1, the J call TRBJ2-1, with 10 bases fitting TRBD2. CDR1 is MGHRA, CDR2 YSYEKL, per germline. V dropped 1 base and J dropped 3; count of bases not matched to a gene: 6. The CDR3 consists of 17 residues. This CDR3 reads CASSQGWTSGYYNEQFF. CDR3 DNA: TGCGCCAGCAGCCAAGGCTGGACTAGCGGTTACTACAATGAGCAGTTCTTC.

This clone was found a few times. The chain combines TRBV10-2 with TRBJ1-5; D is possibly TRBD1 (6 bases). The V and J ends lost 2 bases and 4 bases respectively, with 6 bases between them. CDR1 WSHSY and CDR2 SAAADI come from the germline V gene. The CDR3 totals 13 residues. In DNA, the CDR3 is TGCGCCAGCAGTGAGACAGGGAATCAGCCCCAGCATTTT. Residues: CASSETGNQPQHF.

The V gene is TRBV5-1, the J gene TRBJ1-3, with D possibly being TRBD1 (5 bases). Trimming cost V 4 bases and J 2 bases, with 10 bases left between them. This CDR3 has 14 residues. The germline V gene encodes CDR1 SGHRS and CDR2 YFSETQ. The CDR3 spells CASSPDSTGNTIYF. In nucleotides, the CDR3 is TGCGCCAGCAGCCCTGACAGCACTGGAAACACCATATATTTT.

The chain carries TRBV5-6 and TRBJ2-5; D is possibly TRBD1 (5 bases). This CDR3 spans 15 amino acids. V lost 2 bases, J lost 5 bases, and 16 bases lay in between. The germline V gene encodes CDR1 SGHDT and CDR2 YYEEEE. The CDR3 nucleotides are TGTGCCAGCAGCTTCAATTCAGGGTCGTGGGAGACCCAGTACTTC. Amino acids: CASSFNSGSWETQYF.

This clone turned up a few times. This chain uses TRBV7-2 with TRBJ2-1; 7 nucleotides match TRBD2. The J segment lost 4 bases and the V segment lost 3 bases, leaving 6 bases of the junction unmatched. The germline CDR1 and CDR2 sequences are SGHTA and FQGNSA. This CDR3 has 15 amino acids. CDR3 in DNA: TGTGCCAGCAGCTTCAGCTTTAGCGGGTACAATGAGCAGTTCTTC. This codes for CASSFSFSGYNEQFF.

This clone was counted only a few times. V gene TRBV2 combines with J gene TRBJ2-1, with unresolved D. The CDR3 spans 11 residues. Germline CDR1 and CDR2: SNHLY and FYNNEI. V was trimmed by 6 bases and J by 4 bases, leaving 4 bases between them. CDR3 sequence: CASREYNEQFF. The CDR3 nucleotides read TGTGCCAGCAGGGAGTACAATGAGCAGTTCTTC.

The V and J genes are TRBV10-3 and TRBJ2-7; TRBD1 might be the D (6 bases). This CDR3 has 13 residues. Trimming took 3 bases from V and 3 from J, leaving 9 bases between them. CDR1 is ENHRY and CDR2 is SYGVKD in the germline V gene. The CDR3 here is CAISERQVYEQYF. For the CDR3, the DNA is TGTGCCATCAGTGAACGACAGGTCTACGAGCAGTACTTC.

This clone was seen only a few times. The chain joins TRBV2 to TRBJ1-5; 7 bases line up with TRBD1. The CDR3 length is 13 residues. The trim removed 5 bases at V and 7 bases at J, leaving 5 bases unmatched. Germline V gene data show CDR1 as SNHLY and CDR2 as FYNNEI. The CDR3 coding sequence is TGTGCCAGCAGTCGGGACAGTGGACAGCCCCAGCATTTT. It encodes CASSRDSGQPQHF.

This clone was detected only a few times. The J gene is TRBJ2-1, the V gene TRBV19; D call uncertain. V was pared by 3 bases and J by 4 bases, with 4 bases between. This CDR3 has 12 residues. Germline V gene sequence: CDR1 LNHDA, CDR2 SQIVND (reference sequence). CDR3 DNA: TGTGCCAGTAGTATCTTGTACAATGAGCAGTTCTTC. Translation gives CASSILYNEQFF.

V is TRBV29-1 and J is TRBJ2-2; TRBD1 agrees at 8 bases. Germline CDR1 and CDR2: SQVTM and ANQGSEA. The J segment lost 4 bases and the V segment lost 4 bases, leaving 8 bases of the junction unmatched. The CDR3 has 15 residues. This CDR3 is CSVAGQGAITGELFF. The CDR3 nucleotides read TGCAGCGTTGCGGGCCAGGGGGCCATCACCGGGGAGCTGTTTTTT.

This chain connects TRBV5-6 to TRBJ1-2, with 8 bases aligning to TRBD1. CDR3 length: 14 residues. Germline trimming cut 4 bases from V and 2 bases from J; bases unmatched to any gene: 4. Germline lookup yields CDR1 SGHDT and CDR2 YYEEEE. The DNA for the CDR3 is TGTGCCAGCAGCATCCGACAGGGGAACTATGGCTACACCTTC. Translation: CASSIRQGNYGYTF.

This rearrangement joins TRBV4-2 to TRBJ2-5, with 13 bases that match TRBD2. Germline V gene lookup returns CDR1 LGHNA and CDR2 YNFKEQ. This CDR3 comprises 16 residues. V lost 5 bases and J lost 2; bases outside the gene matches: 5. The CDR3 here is CASSVPGLAGQETQYF. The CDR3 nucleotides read TGTGCCAGCAGCGTACCGGGACTAGCGGGACAAGAGACCCAGTACTTC.

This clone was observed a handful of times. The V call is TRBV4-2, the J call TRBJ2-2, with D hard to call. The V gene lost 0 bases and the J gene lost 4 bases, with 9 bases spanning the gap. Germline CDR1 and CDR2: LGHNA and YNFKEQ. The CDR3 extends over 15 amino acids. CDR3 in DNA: TGTGCCAGCAGCCAAGAAGCTACTCTCACCGGGGAGCTGTTTTTT. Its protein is CASSQEATLTGELFF.

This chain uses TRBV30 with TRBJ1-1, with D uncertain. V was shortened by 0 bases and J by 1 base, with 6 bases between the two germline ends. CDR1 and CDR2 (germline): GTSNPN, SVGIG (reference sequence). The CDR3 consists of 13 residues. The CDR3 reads CAWSVLGNTEAFF. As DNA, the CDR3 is TGTGCCTGGAGTGTACTAGGGAACACTGAAGCTTTCTTT.